The 23 T cell receptor beta chains in this list originate from one sample, sequenced in a study of regulatory T cells in long-lasting Graves disease. Stated time point: persistent/refractory GD, antithyroid drugs over 5 years with positive TRAb. RNA extracted from PBMCs served as the sequencing template. To make TCR beta libraries, researchers used iRepertoire HTBI primers and Arm-PCR of CDR3 regions. TCRdb ran MiXCR on the multiplex PCR reads and lists one entry per CDR3 protein. The top ten hold 20% to 25% of the sample, which has hundreds of thousands of distinct CDR3 sequences, around 20% seen once. Source: peripheral blood mononuclear cells (PBMCs), taken when the disease was refractory, from a patient treated with antithyroid drugs. These receptors were taken from a female donor with Graves disease.

J is TRBJ1-2 and V is TRBV6-1; TRBD1 matches at 7 bases. The CDR3 consists of 15 residues. Trimming cost V 7 bases and J 1 base; bases outside gene matches: 9. Germline CDR1 reads MNHNS; CDR2 reads SASEGT. This CDR3 is CASTQWGTVNYGYTF. The CDR3 nucleotides read TGTGCCAGCACCCAATGGGGGACAGTTAACTATGGCTACACCTTC.

The gene calls are TRBV30 and TRBJ2-6; D perhaps matches TRBD1 (5 bases). Germline lookup yields CDR1 GTSNPN and CDR2 SVGIG (reference sequence). The CDR3 is 14 residues long. V was pared by 5 bases and J by 0 bases, with 8 bases between. CDR3 nucleotides: TGTGCCTGGCGGACAAACTCTGGGGCCAACGTCCTGACTTTC. Translated, it gives CAWRTNSGANVLTF.

The count of this clonotype is one. One end of the junction varies from germline; a read error may be responsible. This rearrangement joins TRBV2 to TRBJ1-4; 10 bases match TRBD1. The CDR3 is made up of 15 amino acids. Germline CDR1 reads SNHLY; CDR2 reads FYNNEI. The CDR3 loop is CASRVVGTGDQEKLF. The CDR3 DNA follows: TGTGCCAGCAGAGTTGTTGGGACAGGGGACCAGGAAAAACTTTTT.

The chain links TRBV11-2 to TRBJ2-1; weak D call: TRBD1 (5 bases). CDR3 length: 14 residues. Germline CDR1 SGHAT, CDR2 FQNNGV. V was pared by 2 bases and J by 4 bases, with 9 bases between. The CDR3 sequence is CASSLLGPYNEQFF. Here the CDR3 DNA reads TGTGCCAGCAGCTTATTGGGGCCATACAATGAGCAGTTCTTC. The full variable domain, with the rest looked up from reference TRBV11-2 and TRBJ2-1, is EAGVAQSPRYKIIEKRQSVAFWCNPISGHATLYWYQQILGQGPKLLIQFQNNGVVDDSQLPKDRFSAERLKGVDSTLKIQPAKLEDSAVYLCASSLLGPYNEQFFGPGTRLTVL.

This clonotype was seen a few times. The rearrangement uses TRBV27 and TRBJ2-7; the D gene is possibly TRBD2 (6 bases). The CDR3 is 14 residues long. The V gene's germline CDR1 is MNHEY and CDR2 SMNVEV (reference sequence). Trimming pared 2 bases from V and 6 bases from J, leaving 14 bases between. The CDR3 DNA follows: TGTGCCAGCAGTTTAACCTACCTAGCGTCCGAGCAGTACTTC. This sequence encodes CASSLTYLASEQYF.

This clonotype came up many times. This chain joins TRBV20-1 and TRBJ1-5; no firm D call. CDR1 and CDR2 from the germline V gene are DFQATT and SNEGSKA (reference sequence). V was trimmed by 5 bases and J by 4 bases, leaving 9 bases between them. The CDR3 has 12 amino acids. CDR3 coding DNA: TGCAGTGCTCTACAGCCGAATCAGCCCCAGCATTTT. Residues: CSALQPNQPQHF.

The table lists this clonotype with many counts. The genes are TRBV10-3 and TRBJ1-5; TRBD1 matches 11 bases. This CDR3 is built from 14 residues. Trimming cost V 5 bases and J 6 bases; bases outside gene matches: 3. Per germline, CDR1 ENHRY and CDR2 SYGVKD. For the CDR3, the DNA is TGTGCCATCAGTTCGGGACAGGGGGGTCAGCCCCAGCATTTT. Translating it yields CAISSGQGGQPQHF.

This clonotype was observed at least ten times. V and J are TRBV7-3 and TRBJ2-5; 10 bases are a match to TRBD2. Germline trimming cut 5 bases from V and 2 bases from J; bases unmatched to any gene: 8. Germline loops: CDR1 SGHTA, CDR2 FQGTGA. The CDR3 has 16 residues. The CDR3 region has the DNA TGTGCCAGCAGCCGAGGCCCAGCGGGAGGGCAAGAGACCCAGTACTTC. Amino acid sequence: CASSRGPAGGQETQYF.

The chain carries TRBV29-1 and TRBJ2-7; D uncertain. CDR1 SQVTM and CDR2 ANQGSEA come from the germline V gene. The ends were cut back, 3 bases at V and 0 bases at J, with 9 bases in the middle. The CDR3 is 13 amino acids. The CDR3 coding sequence is TGCAGCGTTGATACGGCCGACTCCTACGAGCAGTACTTC. Translating it yields CSVDTADSYEQYF.

This clonotype occurred a few times. V and J are TRBV28 and TRBJ2-7; 9 positions agree with TRBD2. This CDR3 is built from 17 residues. The V gene's germline CDR1 is MDHEN and CDR2 SYDVKM. Germline trimming cut 3 bases from V and 2 bases from J; bases unmatched to any gene: 11. In DNA, the CDR3 is TGTGCCAGCAGTTTCCCCCCGTCCGGCGGGAGGGCCTACGAGCAGTACTTC. As protein: CASSFPPSGGRAYEQYF.

This clonotype was counted many times. V is TRBV7-3 and J is TRBJ2-2; D not resolved. Between the trimmed V and J ends, which lost 5 bases and 5 bases, there was a span of 9 bases. The CDR3 extends over 13 amino acids. The germline CDR1 and CDR2 sequences are SGHTA and FQGTGA. The CDR3, as DNA: TGTGCCAGCAGCCGGCCCGGGACCGGGGAGCTGTTTTTT. It encodes CASSRPGTGELFF. Together with reference TRBV7-3 and TRBJ2-2, the CDR3 gives the full variable domain: GAGVSQTPSNKVTEKGKYVELRCDPISGHTALYWYRQSLGQGPEFLIYFQGTGAADDSGLPNDRFFAVRPEGSVSTLKIQRTERGDSAVYLCASSRPGTGELFFGEGSRLTVL.

This clonotype was counted ten times or more. This rearrangement joins TRBV29-1 to TRBJ1-4, with TRBD1 as a possible D gene (6 bases). V lost 4 bases, J lost 3 bases, and 12 bases lay in between. The germline V gene encodes CDR1 SQVTM and CDR2 ANQGSEA. The CDR3 runs to 14 residues. The CDR3 loop is CSVGEDRSNEKLFF. CDR3 DNA: TGCAGCGTTGGAGAGGACAGATCTAATGAAAAACTGTTTTTT.

A remark on this clonotype: The CDR3 does not end in the conserved phenylalanine or tryptophan, so this is likely a read error. This chain links TRBV10-3 with TRBJ2-7, with D possibly being TRBD1 (6 bases). The CDR3 is made up of 15 amino acids. Looked up from germline, CDR1 is ENHRY and CDR2 is SYGVKD. Trimming removed 8 bases at V and 0 bases at J, with 17 bases between. CDR3 loop: CAIQGLYGTSYEQYS. CDR3 nucleotides: TGTGCCATCCAGGGGCTATACGGGACCTCCTACGAGCAGTACTCC.

The chain links TRBV27 to TRBJ2-5; 9 bases line up with TRBD1. The CDR3 contains 16 residues. Losses at the gene ends were 1 base for V and 3 bases for J; bases not matched to a gene: 6. Germline values: CDR1 MNHEY, CDR2 SMNVEV (reference sequence). CDR3 bases: TGTGCCAGCAGTTTATGGACCGGGACAGGGAAAGAGACCCAGTACTTC. Translating it yields CASSLWTGTGKETQYF.

The sample holds a few counts of this clonotype. The chain has TRBV14 and TRBJ2-2, with a possible D match to TRBD2 (5 bases). In germline, CDR1 is SGHDN, CDR2 FVKESK. V was clipped by 0 bases and J by 4 bases, with 18 bases between them. This CDR3 region has 18 residues. CDR3 loop: CASSQDPGWEKGTGELFF. In DNA form, the CDR3 reads TGTGCCAGCAGCCAAGACCCCGGCTGGGAGAAAGGCACCGGGGAGCTGTTTTTT.

In its sample, this clonotype was seen many times. V usage is TRBV28 and J usage is TRBJ1-2; 9 bases match TRBD1. Germline CDR1 is MDHEN and CDR2 is SYDVKM. The CDR3 has 12 residues. The junction had 3 bases not matched to a gene; V was cut back by 6 bases and J by 7 bases. This CDR3 reads CASRQGAFGYTF. Here the CDR3 DNA reads TGTGCCAGCAGACAGGGGGCCTTTGGCTACACCTTC.

This clonotype was detected ten times or more. The chain joins TRBV2 to TRBJ2-7; 7 nucleotides line up with TRBD2. After removal of 8 bases from V and 1 base from J, the junction contained 5 bases not matched to a gene. This CDR3 spans 13 amino acids. Germline V gives CDR1 SNHLY, CDR2 FYNNEI. CDR3 DNA: TGTGCCAGCGGGGGGGAGGTTTCCTACGAGCAGTACTTC. Translation gives CASGGEVSYEQYF.

Only a few counts were recorded for this clonotype. The V gene is TRBV16, the J gene TRBJ1-5; D gene unclear. The CDR3 sequence is 17 residues long. Germline V gene lookup returns CDR1 KGHSY and CDR2 FQNENV. V shed 1 base and J shed 0 bases, with 13 bases lying between them. Here the CDR3 reads CASSQFTASLSNQPQHF. Written as DNA, the CDR3 is TGTGCCAGCAGCCAATTCACGGCTTCGCTTAGCAATCAGCCCCAGCATTTT.

This clonotype was seen at least ten times. The chain is built from TRBV6-1 and TRBJ1-5; no definite D call. The CDR3 totals 17 residues. Per the germline V gene, CDR1 is MNHNS and CDR2 is SASEGT. Trimming stripped 4 bases from V and 0 bases from J, with 16 bases between. CDR3 sequence: CASSGPLQRYSNQPQHF. The DNA for the CDR3 is TGTGCCAGCAGTGGCCCCCTCCAGCGATATAGCAATCAGCCCCAGCATTTT.

This clonotype has a handful of counts. V usage is TRBV19 and J usage is TRBJ1-2, with no clear D. V was pared by 3 bases and J by 8 bases, with 10 bases between. Germline V lookup: CDR1 LNHDA, CDR2 SQIVND (reference sequence). The CDR3 has 12 amino acids. CDR3 residues: CASSMAIGGYTF. CDR3 bases: TGTGCCAGTAGTATGGCAATCGGGGGCTACACCTTC.

The sample holds a few counts of this clonotype. A read error is possible here, since a much larger clone lies one base away. The V call is TRBV20-1, the J call TRBJ2-5; 13 nucleotides agree with TRBD2. Per germline, CDR1 DFQATT and CDR2 SNEGSKA (reference sequence). The CDR3 contains 15 residues. CDR3 sequence reads: CSTSHRTSGSETQYF. DNA of the CDR3: TGCAGTACTAGCCATAGGACTAGCGGGAGCGAGACCCAGTACTTC.

In its sample, this clonotype was seen many times. The CDR3 sequence is CASSQVGSHQPQHF. The DNA for the CDR3 is TGTGCCAGCAGCCAGGTGGGATCACATCAGCCCCAGCATTTT. The V and J genes are TRBV5-6 and TRBJ1-5; D remains unclear. The CDR3 runs to 14 residues. Germline CDR1 reads SGHDT; CDR2 reads YYEEEE. The ends were cut back, 4 bases at V and 5 bases at J, with 13 bases in the middle.

The genes are TRBV6-1 and TRBJ1-4; no clear D gene. Trimming removed 6 bases from V and 6 bases from J, with 17 bases in between. Per germline, CDR1 MNHNS and CDR2 SASEGT. This CDR3 is built from 15 residues. The CDR3 coding sequence is TGTGCCAGCAGAGAAAAAGGGTCTACTTATGAAAAACTGTTTTTT. Its translation is CASREKGSTYEKLFF.